These 18 T cell receptor beta chains share one sample of origin, sequenced in a study of T cells expressing NK-cell markers. TCRdb re-called the 5' RACE reads, yielding one record per CDR3 amino acid sequence without DNA. The table lists 140,000 or so distinct CDR3 sequences. Sequenced sample: blood T cells: a sorted CD56 or NKG2C T cell subset, CD4+ or CD8+ T cells, or bulk PBMC T cells (not recorded which). These TCRs come from a man younger than 30 in good health.

This chain uses TRBV24-1 with TRBJ2-5. This CDR3 comprises 11 residues. Germline loops: CDR1 KGHDR, CDR2 SFDVKD. This CDR3 reads CATSVGETQYF.

V is TRBV12-3 or TRBV12-4 and J is TRBJ2-3; the D call from TCRdb, TRBD2, cannot be confirmed without DNA. The CDR3 has 14 amino acids. CDR3 sequence reads: CASWPSGNSDTQYF.

The rearrangement links TRBV4-1 to TRBJ2-2; TCRdb gives TRBD1 as the D gene, but with no DNA this cannot be confirmed. The CDR3 has 22 amino acids. The V gene's germline CDR1 is MGHRA and CDR2 YSYEKL. The CDR3 protein is CASSPMGTGTGKRESYTGELFF.

This rearrangement joins TRBV27 to TRBJ2-1; TCRdb designates TRBD2, a call that cannot be tested without DNA. This CDR3 spans 19 amino acids. Germline CDR1 and CDR2: MNHEY and SMNVEV (reference sequence). The CDR3 reads CASSRGGLAGGRYNNEQFF.

This chain links TRBV4-2 with TRBJ2-1; TCRdb designates TRBD2, a call that cannot be tested without DNA. CDR3 length equals 19 residues. The V gene's germline CDR1 is LGHNA and CDR2 YNFKEQ. CDR3 amino acids: CASSQDRFEREGAVHEQFF.

The chain links TRBV12-3 or TRBV12-4 to TRBJ2-1; TCRdb returns TRBD1, unconfirmable since there is no DNA. The CDR3 spans 14 residues. The CDR3 reads CASTRTGVYNEQFF.

The chain's CDR3 is CAWSVQDTQYF. This chain connects TRBV30 to TRBJ2-3. CDR3 length: 11 amino acids. CDR1 is GTSNPN, CDR2 SVGIG, per germline (reference sequence).

The V call is TRBV7-9, the J call TRBJ2-1. The germline V gene encodes CDR1 SEHNR and CDR2 FQNEAQ (reference sequence). CDR3 size: 15 residues. This CDR3 reads CASSLVEQLYNEQFF.

The chain employs TRBV21-1 and TRBJ2-3; TCRdb's D gene call, TRBD1, goes unchecked for lack of DNA. TRBV21-1 counts as a pseudogene. CDR3 size: 15 residues. This CDR3 is CASTPKDRRTDTQYF.

The chain's CDR3 is CASRQPVTDTQYF. The chain recombines TRBV6-1 with TRBJ2-3. From germline, CDR1 is MNHNS and CDR2 SASEGT. This CDR3 comprises 13 residues.

This sequence joins TRBV6-1 and TRBJ2-7; with no DNA, the TCRdb D assignment of TRBD1 cannot be verified. CDR3 length equals 12 residues. CDR1 and CDR2 (germline): MNHNS, SASEGT. The CDR3 region is CATPGNHYEQYF.

The V gene is TRBV12-3 or TRBV12-4, the J gene TRBJ2-5; TCRdb lists TRBD1, though no DNA is available to test this call. The CDR3 contains 16 residues. CDR3 region: CASSQRGTAYQETQYF.

The rearrangement links TRBV10-3 to TRBJ1-1; TCRdb calls TRBD1, which cannot be checked without DNA. This CDR3 region has 14 residues. From germline, CDR1 is ENHRY and CDR2 SYGVKD. CDR3 sequence: CAISNQGGRTEAFF.

The rearrangement uses TRBV25-1 and TRBJ2-5. This CDR3 comprises 14 residues. In germline, CDR1 is MGHDK, CDR2 SYGVNS. The CDR3 sequence is CASSVERYQETQYF.

V is TRBV12-3 or TRBV12-4 and J is TRBJ2-5; with no DNA, the TCRdb D assignment of TRBD1 cannot be verified. The CDR3 sequence is 15 residues long. CDR3 region: CASSTAGEPQETQYF.

V is TRBV11-2 and J is TRBJ2-3. The CDR3 is 15 amino acids. The V gene's germline CDR1 is SGHAT and CDR2 FQNNGV. The CDR3 protein is CASSLFRTAGDTQYF.

The J gene is TRBJ2-7, the V gene TRBV6-1; as DNA is missing, the TRBD1 call by TCRdb cannot be tested. The CDR3 consists of 13 residues. Germline assignment: CDR1 MNHNS and CDR2 SASEGT. The CDR3 sequence: CASSPGTDYEQYF.

The chain is built from TRBV27 and TRBJ2-4; without DNA, the TCRdb call of TRBD2 cannot be checked. The germline V gene has CDR1 MNHEY and CDR2 SMNVEV (reference sequence). This CDR3 has 17 residues. The CDR3 is CASSLLGPTGTSGIQYF.